Each of the 32 T cell receptor beta chains below was sequenced from the same sample in a study of blood T cell repertoires in COVID-19. Using immunoSEQ multiplex PCR, the repertoire was profiled, and TCRdb retains in-frame clones only, with some absent. The profile shows 150,000 to 180,000 clones, about 85% of them singletons. Sequencing was done on a sample of peripheral blood. These receptors all stem from a woman aged 70-85 years with acute or convalescent COVID-19.

The rearrangement uses TRBV15 and TRBJ1-3; D is uncertain. Germline lookup yields CDR1 LNHNV and CDR2 YYDKDF (reference sequence). Trimming shortened V by 0 bases and J by 0 bases, and 9 bases separated the two germline ends. The CDR3 contains 16 residues. This chain's CDR3 is CATSRDRASSGNTIYF. In DNA form, the CDR3 reads TGTGCCACCAGCAGAGATCGCGCGAGCTCTGGAAACACCATATATTTT.

The V gene is TRBV9, the J gene TRBJ1-4, with 9 bases matching TRBD1. CDR3 length: 15 amino acids. After removal of 4 bases from V and 3 bases from J, the junction contained 4 bases not matched to a gene. The V gene's germline CDR1 is SGDLS and CDR2 YYNGEE. Here the CDR3 DNA reads TGTGCCAGCAGCCTACAGGGGGCCTCTAATGAAAAACTGTTTTTT. Translating gives CASSLQGASNEKLFF.

V and J are TRBV3-1 (or the pseudogene TRBV3-2) and TRBJ2-5; 11 bases are shared with TRBD2. CDR1 and CDR2 (germline): LGHDT, YNNKEL (reference sequence). The CDR3 spans 15 residues. V dropped 1 base and J dropped 5; count of bases not matched to a gene: 3. Here the CDR3 DNA reads TGTGCCAGCAGCCAAGGTAGCGGGGGGGCTGAGACCCAGTACTTC. Amino acids: CASSQGSGGAETQYF.

The chain joins TRBV7-2 to TRBJ1-2; D unresolved. V gave up 0 bases and J gave up 7 bases, with 6 bases separating them. Germline V gene data show CDR1 as SGHTA and CDR2 as FQGNSA. CDR3 length equals 12 residues. CDR3 region: CASSLAPSGYTF. The DNA for the CDR3 is TGTGCCAGCAGCTTAGCTCCGAGTGGCTACACCTTC.

This CDR3 reads CASSYSGGGYNEQFF. The CDR3 bases are TGTGCCAGCAGTTATAGCGGGGGAGGATACAATGAGCAGTTCTTC. The J gene is TRBJ2-1, the V gene TRBV6-2 or TRBV6-3, with TRBD2 identical over 9 bases. CDR3 length equals 15 residues. Germline lookup yields CDR1 MNHEY and CDR2 SVGEGT. J gave up 4 bases and V 3 bases, and 4 bases lay outside the gene matches.

The rearrangement uses TRBV19 and TRBJ1-4, with TRBD1 matching 10 bases. Germline V CDR1 and CDR2: LNHDA, SQIVND (reference sequence). V lost 5 bases and J lost 7; bases outside the gene matches: 10. This CDR3 comprises 16 residues. The chain's CDR3 is CASSSIDRGPIEKLFF. Written as DNA, the CDR3 is TGTGCCAGTAGTTCGATCGACAGGGGGCCTATTGAAAAACTGTTTTTT.

V gene TRBV4-1 combines with J gene TRBJ1-2; 9 bases fit TRBD1. With V trimmed by 0 bases and J by 7 bases, 6 bases remained unmatched. The CDR3 has 15 residues. Germline V gene lookup returns CDR1 MGHRA and CDR2 YSYEKL. CDR3 residues: CASSQEGTGRGGYTF. The CDR3 nucleotides read TGCGCCAGCAGCCAAGAAGGGACAGGGAGGGGTGGCTACACCTTC.

The rearrangement uses TRBV5-4 and TRBJ2-4, with 7 bases matching TRBD1. The V segment lost 2 bases and the J segment 7 bases; nucleotides outside the gene matches: 6. Germline V gives CDR1 SGHNT, CDR2 YYREEE (reference sequence). The CDR3 extends over 14 amino acids. The CDR3 sequence is CASSFGQEANIQYF. CDR3 in DNA: TGTGCCAGCAGCTTCGGACAGGAGGCGAACATTCAGTACTTC.

A few counts support this clone. The J gene is TRBJ2-7, the V gene TRBV6-1; no reliable D call. V was pared by 3 bases and J by 9 bases, with 9 bases between. Germline CDR1 reads MNHNS; CDR2 reads SASEGT. There are 11 residues in the CDR3. The CDR3 bases are TGTGCCAGCAGTGATAGATTTGGGCAGTACGTC. This codes for CASSDRFGQYV.

This clone was seen a handful of times. The V gene is TRBV6-1, the J gene TRBJ2-6; D might be TRBD1 (5 bases). This CDR3 spans 18 amino acids. V was clipped by 0 bases and J by 0 bases, with 12 bases between them. Per germline, CDR1 MNHNS and CDR2 SASEGT. For the CDR3, the DNA is TGTGCCAGCAGTGAAGCCCCAGGGATAGGCTCTGGGGCCAACGTCCTGACTTTC. It yields the protein CASSEAPGIGSGANVLTF.

The V gene is TRBV6-5, the J gene TRBJ1-1, with 10 bases matching TRBD1. V trimming: 6 bases; J trimming: 3 bases; junction bases outside the gene matches: 7. Germline CDR1 is MNHEY and CDR2 is SVGAGI. This CDR3 region has 15 residues. The CDR3 spells CASSEQGQGHTEAFF. The CDR3 bases are TGTGCCAGCAGCGAGCAGGGACAGGGGCACACTGAAGCTTTCTTT.

This chain uses TRBV7-9 with TRBJ1-2, with D tentatively TRBD1 (5 bases). The germline gives CDR1 SEHNR, CDR2 FQNEAQ (reference sequence). The CDR3 runs to 13 residues. V was cut by 5 bases and J by 3 bases, with 10 bases left in between. The CDR3 here is CASSPTEHYGYTF. The CDR3 bases are TGTGCCAGCAGCCCGACAGAGCACTATGGCTACACCTTC.

The genes are TRBV2 and TRBJ2-7, with 12 positions matching TRBD1. Germline values: CDR1 SNHLY, CDR2 FYNNEI. The CDR3 sequence is 15 residues long. The J segment lost 4 bases and the V segment lost 4 bases, leaving 5 bases of the junction unmatched. The CDR3 region is CASSVQGQGAYEQYV. CDR3 DNA: TGTGCCAGCAGTGTTCAGGGACAGGGGGCTTACGAGCAGTACGTC.

In regard to this clone: Within the sample, other DNA sequences also encode this same CDR3. The chain employs TRBV5-1 and TRBJ1-1, with 7 bases matching TRBD1. The V and J ends lost 0 bases and 0 bases, in that order; junction bases with no gene match: 2. Looked up from germline, CDR1 is SGHRS and CDR2 is YFSETQ. The CDR3 consists of 15 residues. The CDR3 nucleotides read TGCGCCAGCAGCTTGGGGGGGACAGTGAACACTGAAGCTTTCTTT. This codes for CASSLGGTVNTEAFF.

The rearrangement uses TRBV19 and TRBJ2-7; 8 nucleotides agree with TRBD1. The germline V gene encodes CDR1 LNHDA and CDR2 SQIVND (reference sequence). The CDR3 sequence is 13 residues long. Trimming at V came to 5 bases and at J to 5 bases, leaving 5 bases not matched to a gene. The CDR3 loop reads CASSATGVHEQYF. The CDR3 DNA reads TGTGCCAGTAGTGCGACAGGGGTGCACGAGCAGTACTTC.

The V and J genes are TRBV4-1 and TRBJ2-4; unclear D gene. The CDR3 covers 15 residues. The germline V gene encodes CDR1 MGHRA and CDR2 YSYEKL. Trimming pared 4 bases from V and 0 bases from J, leaving 10 bases between. The CDR3 DNA is TGCGCCAGCAGCCCCCAGGTTTTAGCCAAAAACATTCAGTACTTC. Translating it yields CASSPQVLAKNIQYF.

The CDR3 loop reads CASSGDSVHSYTF. DNA of the CDR3: TGTGCCAGCAGCGGTGACTCCGTTCATAGCTACACCTTC. The chain is built from TRBV7-2 and TRBJ1-2, with no clear D. Trimming took off 5 bases at V and 9 bases at J, with 16 bases between the two ends. The CDR3 is 13 residues long. Germline lookup yields CDR1 SGHTA and CDR2 FQGNSA.

The chain recombines TRBV25-1 with TRBJ1-2; D is ambiguous. The length of the CDR3 is 13 residues. Germline CDR1 and CDR2: MGHDK and SYGVNS. V was trimmed by 5 bases and J by 5 bases, leaving 12 bases between them. CDR3 DNA: TGTGCCAGCAGTCCGTTAGGAGGGTATGGCTACACCTTC. Translated, it gives CASSPLGGYGYTF.

The V call is TRBV7-9, the J call TRBJ2-2; D remains ambiguous. This CDR3 contains 16 residues. Germline loops: CDR1 SEHNR, CDR2 FQNEAQ (reference sequence). V was cut by 0 bases and J by 6 bases, with 14 bases left in between. The CDR3 protein is CASSLARPVWAGELFF. The CDR3, as DNA: TGTGCCAGCAGCTTAGCCAGGCCTGTATGGGCCGGGGAGCTGTTTTTT.

This chain links TRBV4-3 with TRBJ1-2; TRBD1 matches at 8 bases. J was trimmed by 7 bases and V by 1 base; bases with no gene match: 5. There are 14 residues in the CDR3. Germline V gives CDR1 LGHNA, CDR2 YSLEER. The CDR3: CASSQVRTGGGYTF. The CDR3 DNA follows: TGCGCCAGCAGCCAAGTAAGAACAGGGGGTGGCTACACCTTC.

The rearrangement links TRBV18 to TRBJ2-1, with 10 bases aligning to TRBD2. Germline V CDR1 and CDR2: KGHSH, LQKENI. This CDR3 has 15 residues. V lost 1 base and J lost 9; bases outside the gene matches: 6. The CDR3 sequence: CASSPRERGGGEQFF. In DNA form, the CDR3 reads TGTGCCAGCTCACCACGGGAGCGGGGGGGAGGTGAGCAGTTCTTC.

The gene calls are TRBV13 and TRBJ2-3; D ambiguous. Germline loops: CDR1 PRHDT, CDR2 FYEKMQ (reference sequence). This CDR3 comprises 14 residues. V lost 3 bases to trimming and J lost 0 bases, with 7 bases between them. CDR3 sequence: CASSLPTSTDTQYF. As DNA, the CDR3 is TGTGCCAGCAGCTTGCCAACTAGCACAGATACGCAGTATTTT.

This clone occurred once. This rearrangement joins TRBV6-1 to TRBJ2-7; maybe TRBD1 (6 bases). V lost 3 bases and J lost 1, with 10 bases in between. CDR3 length equals 14 residues. Germline CDR1 reads MNHNS; CDR2 reads SASEGT. CDR3 in amino acids: CASSDRDKSYEQYF. In DNA, the CDR3 is TGTGCCAGCAGTGACCGGGACAAATCCTACGAGCAGTACTTC.

J is TRBJ1-1 and V is TRBV4-2; 8 bases are a match to TRBD1. This CDR3 is 14 amino acids long. The germline V gene encodes CDR1 LGHNA and CDR2 YNFKEQ. The V gene end was trimmed by 5 bases and the J gene end by 1 base; junction bases not matched to a gene: 3. This chain's CDR3 is CASSEGTGNTEAFF. The DNA for the CDR3 is TGTGCCAGCAGCGAGGGGACAGGGAACACTGAAGCTTTCTTT.

The chain employs TRBV5-8 and TRBJ1-2; 8 nucleotides line up with TRBD1. CDR3 size: 14 residues. With 2 bases clipped from V and 4 bases from J, the junction kept 4 bases outside the gene matches. Germline-derived CDR1 and CDR2 are SGHTS and YDEGEE. The CDR3 DNA reads as TGTGCCAGCAGCTTCGACAGGGGCGGCTATGGCTACACCTTC. It codes for CASSFDRGGYGYTF.

This chain connects TRBV7-2 to TRBJ1-4; a possible D gene is TRBD1 (5 bases). CDR3 length equals 15 residues. Looked up from germline, CDR1 is SGHTA and CDR2 is FQGNSA. Trimming shortened V by 5 bases and J by 8 bases, and 18 bases separated the two germline ends. The CDR3 spells CASSPSTGVWEKLFF. CDR3 in DNA: TGTGCCAGCAGCCCCTCTACGGGGGTTTGGGAAAAACTGTTTTTT.

This chain uses TRBV6-5 with TRBJ1-6, with 7 positions matching TRBD1. The ends lost 5 bases at V and 5 bases at J; junction bases unmatched: 6. This CDR3 is 15 amino acids long. Germline-derived CDR1 and CDR2 are MNHEY and SVGAGI. The CDR3 loop is CASSTTGFHNSPLHF. DNA for the CDR3: TGTGCCAGCAGTACGACAGGGTTTCATAATTCACCCCTCCACTTT.

The rearrangement links TRBV9 to TRBJ1-4; weak D call: TRBD1 (5 bases). The V gene lost 6 bases and the J gene lost 6 bases, with 15 bases spanning the gap. CDR1 is SGDLS and CDR2 is YYNGEE in the germline V gene. The CDR3 length is 14 residues. The CDR3 spells CASNPGTLDEKLFF. The CDR3 bases are TGTGCCAGCAACCCCGGGACTTTGGATGAAAAACTGTTTTTT.

J is TRBJ1-4 and V is TRBV24-1, with 12 bases matching TRBD1. Germline V gene data show CDR1 as KGHDR and CDR2 as SFDVKD. This CDR3 is 15 amino acids long. Unmatched junction bases numbered 3, after V lost 4 bases and J lost 7 bases. In DNA form, the CDR3 reads TGTGCCACCAGTGAGGGGACAGGGGGCAGTGAAAAACTGTTTTTT. This gives the protein CATSEGTGGSEKLFF.

The J gene is TRBJ1-2, the V gene TRBV12-3 or TRBV12-4; 9 bases fit TRBD1. The length of the CDR3 is 13 residues. V shed 5 bases, J shed 7 bases, and the junction held 5 bases outside the gene matches. CDR3 sequence: CASSNRGRGGYTF. The CDR3 nucleotides read TGTGCCAGCAGTAACAGGGGGCGAGGTGGCTACACCTTC.

The gene calls are TRBV18 and TRBJ2-3, with 10 bases fitting TRBD2. Germline V lookup: CDR1 KGHSH, CDR2 LQKENI. This CDR3 contains 14 residues. The CDR3 sequence is CASGGSPSTDTQYF. In nucleotides, the CDR3 is TGTGCTAGCGGGGGGTCGCCTAGCACAGATACGCAGTATTTT.

This rearrangement joins TRBV21-1 to TRBJ2-7; TRBD1 is the table's D call and was not checked against the DNA. TRBV21-1 is marked as a pseudogene. The CDR3 contains 19 residues. CDR3 bases: TGTGCCAGCAGCAAAAACGGCGTAGGGACAGGACCACTCACCTACGAGCAGTACTTC. It translates to CASSKNGVGTGPLTYEQYF.